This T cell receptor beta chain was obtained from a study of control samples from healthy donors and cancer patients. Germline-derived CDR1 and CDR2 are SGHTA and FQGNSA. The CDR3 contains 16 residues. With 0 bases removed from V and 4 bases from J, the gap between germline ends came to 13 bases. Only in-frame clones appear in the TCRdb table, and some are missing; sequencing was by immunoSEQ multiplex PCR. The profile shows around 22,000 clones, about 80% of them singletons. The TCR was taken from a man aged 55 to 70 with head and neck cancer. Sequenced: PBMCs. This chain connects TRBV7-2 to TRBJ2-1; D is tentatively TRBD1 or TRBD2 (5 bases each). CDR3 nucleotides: TGTGCCAGCAGCTTAGCAGCAGGGACCCAATACAATGAGCAGTTCTTC. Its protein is CASSLAAGTQYNEQFF.